The entry below describes one T cell receptor (beta chain). These data originate in a study of type 1 regulatory T cells. Background on the study: T-allo10 is a Tr1-enriched, alloantigen-specific CD4 T cell product made in vitro.

In germline, CDR1 is DFQATT, CDR2 SNEGSKA (reference sequence). The CDR3 has 15 amino acids. J gave up 6 bases and V 6 bases, and 13 bases lay outside the gene matches. TCRdb re-derived calls from the reads in MiXCR, one entry per CDR3 protein. The table lists 90,000 to 100,000 distinct CDR3 sequences, roughly 31% of them singletons. The chain is built from TRBV20-1 and TRBJ2-2; TRBD1 aligns across 7 bases. The clonotype originates from a human donor in good health. Sequenced: CD4+ T cells, either the whole sample or a sorted fraction (not recorded which). CDR3 DNA sequence: TGCAGTGCCCGTAGGCAGGGGGTGATGGCCGGGGAGCTGTTTTTT. Protein sequence: CSARRQGVMAGELFF.